A selection of T cell receptor beta chains follows, all from one sample in a study of human thymus T cells. TCRdb keeps only in-frame clones here, not all; method: immunoSEQ multiplex PCR. The sample records tens of thousands of clones, approximately 96% being singletons. The sequencing input was thymus tissue. The receptors originated from a boy under two years old with a congenital heart defect but otherwise immunologically healthy. The CDR3 runs from the conserved cysteine through the conserved F or W. D genes are given only for firm matches. Expanded clones are given a class, and other clones once, few, many or no size at all.

d_call: .; j_call: TRBJ1-2; v_call: TRBV4-1; clone_size: .; cdr3_aa: CASSPRGPHRKGPANYGYTF; cdr3_nt: TGCGCCAGCAGCCCCAGGGGTCCCCACAGAAAGGGACCAGCTAACTATGGCTACACCTTC
d_call: TRBD2; j_call: TRBJ2-3; v_call: TRBV5-5; clone_size: .; cdr3_aa: CASSLAGSGANTDTQYF; cdr3_nt: TGTGCCAGCAGCTTGGCTGGTAGCGGGGCAAACACAGATACGCAGTATTTT
d_call: .; j_call: TRBJ1-4; v_call: TRBV2; clone_size: .; cdr3_aa: CASDTRGTEKLFF; cdr3_nt: TGTGCCAGCGACACCAGGGGAACCGAAAAACTGTTTTTT
d_call: .; j_call: TRBJ1-2; v_call: TRBV10-3; clone_size: few; cdr3_aa: CAISESRDPTLECLYTF; cdr3_nt: TGTGCCATCAGTGAGTCCCGGGACCCTACCCTAGAGTGCCTGTACACCTTC
d_call: TRBD1; j_call: TRBJ2-2; v_call: TRBV7-3; clone_size: .; cdr3_aa: CASSSTQGSPGELFF; cdr3_nt: TGTGCCAGCAGCTCGACACAGGGGAGCCCCGGGGAGCTGTTTTTT
d_call: .; j_call: TRBJ2-7; v_call: TRBV2; clone_size: .; cdr3_aa: CASSEALHYHGGGGTAYEQYF; cdr3_nt: TGTGCCAGCAGTGAAGCGCTTCATTATCACGGGGGCGGCGGCACGGCCTACGAGCAGTACTTC
d_call: TRBD2; j_call: TRBJ2-3; v_call: TRBV7-2; clone_size: .; cdr3_aa: CASSPRGGRRTDTQYF; cdr3_nt: TGTGCCAGCAGCCCCCGGGGGGGACGGAGGACAGATACGCAGTATTTT
d_call: TRBD1; j_call: TRBJ1-4; v_call: TRBV28; clone_size: .; cdr3_aa: CASSDRDRDEKLFF; cdr3_nt: TGTGCCAGCAGTGACCGGGACAGGGATGAAAAACTGTTTTTT
d_call: .; j_call: TRBJ2-7; v_call: TRBV6-1; clone_size: .; cdr3_aa: CASSEGTSPDVEQYF; cdr3_nt: TGTGCCAGCAGTGAAGGAACTAGCCCGGACGTCGAGCAGTACTTC
d_call: .; j_call: TRBJ1-1; v_call: TRBV5-4; clone_size: .; cdr3_aa: CASSLPDRNTEAFF; cdr3_nt: TGTGCCAGCAGCTTGCCGGACAGGAACACTGAAGCTTTCTTT
d_call: .; j_call: TRBJ2-7; v_call: TRBV5-1; clone_size: .; cdr3_aa: CASSLGGLYEQYF; cdr3_nt: TGCGCCAGCAGCTTGGGTGGCCTCTACGAGCAGTACTTC
d_call: .; j_call: TRBJ1-1; v_call: TRBV5-1; clone_size: .; cdr3_aa: CASSLGQGAMNTEAFF; cdr3_nt: TGCGCCAGCAGCTTGGGGCAGGGAGCCATGAACACTGAAGCTTTCTTT
d_call: .; j_call: TRBJ2-6; v_call: TRBV27; clone_size: .; cdr3_aa: CASSLQNRAPFSGANVLTF; cdr3_nt: TGTGCCAGCAGTTTACAGAACAGGGCTCCTTTCTCTGGGGCCAACGTCCTGACTTTC
d_call: .; j_call: TRBJ1-2; v_call: TRBV5-1; clone_size: .; cdr3_aa: CASKVPGFNYGYTF; cdr3_nt: TGCGCCAGCAAGGTCCCAGGGTTCAACTATGGCTACACCTTC
d_call: .; j_call: TRBJ2-5; v_call: TRBV18; clone_size: .; cdr3_aa: CASSPVTGTVEETQYF; cdr3_nt: TGTGCCAGCTCACCCGTAACCGGGACGGTGGAGGAGACCCAGTACTTC
d_call: TRBD2; j_call: TRBJ2-1; v_call: TRBV19; clone_size: .; cdr3_aa: CASSIALAAYNEQFF; cdr3_nt: TGTGCCAGTAGTATAGCTCTAGCGGCCTACAATGAGCAGTTCTTC
d_call: .; j_call: TRBJ1-5; v_call: TRBV21-1; clone_size: .; cdr3_aa: CASSATQHRDGGGNQPQHF; cdr3_nt: TGTGCCAGCAGCGCGACTCAGCACCGGGACGGAGGGGGCAATCAGCCCCAGCATTTT
d_call: TRBD1; j_call: TRBJ2-2; v_call: TRBV9; clone_size: .; cdr3_aa: CASSARRGDRGAIPRELFF; cdr3_nt: TGTGCCAGCAGCGCCAGGCGAGGGGACAGGGGCGCAATTCCCAGGGAGCTGTTTTTT
d_call: .; j_call: TRBJ2-6; v_call: TRBV21-1; clone_size: .; cdr3_aa: CAPYGANVLTF; cdr3_nt: TGTGCCCCCTATGGGGCCAACGTCCTGACTTTC
d_call: TRBD2; j_call: TRBJ2-5; v_call: TRBV12-5; clone_size: .; cdr3_aa: CASGLLLRERETQYF; cdr3_nt: TGTGCTAGTGGTTTGCTCTTGCGGGAGCGGGAGACCCAGTACTTC
d_call: .; j_call: TRBJ1-1; v_call: TRBV11-2; clone_size: .; cdr3_aa: CASGRDLLDTEAFF; cdr3_nt: TGTGCCAGCGGGCGGGACCTCCTGGACACTGAAGCTTTCTTT
d_call: TRBD1; j_call: TRBJ2-5; v_call: TRBV5-4; clone_size: .; cdr3_aa: CASSLAGTGQETQYF; cdr3_nt: TGTGCCAGCAGCTTGGCGGGGACAGGACAAGAGACCCAGTACTTC
d_call: .; j_call: TRBJ2-7; v_call: TRBV11-2; clone_size: few; cdr3_aa: CASSSGLSSYEQYF; cdr3_nt: TGTGCCAGCAGCTCGGGATTAAGCTCCTACGAGCAGTACTTC
d_call: .; j_call: TRBJ1-1; v_call: TRBV23-1; clone_size: .; cdr3_aa: CASSQSSRFIAFF; cdr3_nt: TGCGCCAGCAGTCAATCGAGCCGATTTATAGCTTTCTTT
d_call: .; j_call: TRBJ1-1; v_call: TRBV6-1; clone_size: .; cdr3_aa: CASSAFRGNTEAFF; cdr3_nt: TGTGCCAGCAGTGCCTTTCGAGGGAACACTGAAGCTTTCTTT
d_call: TRBD1; j_call: TRBJ2-3; v_call: TRBV7-2; clone_size: once; cdr3_aa: CASSLGDRGCGTDTQYF; cdr3_nt: TGTGCCAGCAGCTTAGGGGACAGGGGGTGCGGCACAGATACGCAGTATTTT
d_call: .; j_call: TRBJ1-4; v_call: TRBV18; clone_size: .; cdr3_aa: CASSPLEGGVEEKLFF; cdr3_nt: TGTGCCAGCTCACCACTTGAAGGAGGGGTGGAGGAAAAACTGTTTTTT
d_call: TRBD1; j_call: TRBJ1-1; v_call: TRBV5-6; clone_size: .; cdr3_aa: CASSRTGDTEAFF; cdr3_nt: TGTGCCAGCAGCCGTACAGGGGACACTGAAGCTTTCTTT
d_call: TRBD1; j_call: TRBJ1-2; v_call: TRBV11-1; clone_size: few; cdr3_aa: CASSYRDRGRGYTF; cdr3_nt: TGTGCCAGCAGCTACCGGGACAGGGGGCGCGGCTACACCTTC
d_call: TRBD2; j_call: TRBJ2-2; v_call: TRBV9; clone_size: .; cdr3_aa: CASTPGLAANTGELFF; cdr3_nt: TGTGCCAGCACTCCGGGACTAGCGGCGAACACCGGGGAGCTGTTTTTT
d_call: TRBD1; j_call: TRBJ1-5; v_call: TRBV27; clone_size: .; cdr3_aa: CASSLSWTGINLSNQPQHF; cdr3_nt: TGTGCCAGCAGTTTATCGTGGACAGGGATAAACCTTAGCAATCAGCCCCAGCATTTT
d_call: TRBD1; j_call: TRBJ1-1; v_call: TRBV7-6; clone_size: .; cdr3_aa: CASSLPSNWDRSKENTEAFF; cdr3_nt: TGTGCCAGCAGCTTACCCTCTAATTGGGACAGATCAAAGGAGAACACTGAAGCTTTCTTT
d_call: .; j_call: TRBJ1-5; v_call: TRBV30; clone_size: once; cdr3_aa: CAWSVSGTDDQPQHF; cdr3_nt: TGTGCCTGGAGTGTATCAGGGACGGATGATCAGCCCCAGCATTTT
d_call: TRBD2; j_call: TRBJ2-1; v_call: TRBV5-4; clone_size: .; cdr3_aa: CASSFVSGRLGNEQFF; cdr3_nt: TGTGCCAGCAGCTTCGTTAGCGGGAGGTTGGGGAATGAGCAGTTCTTC
d_call: .; j_call: TRBJ2-1; v_call: TRBV7-9; clone_size: .; cdr3_aa: CASSFAGQIYNEQFF; cdr3_nt: TGTGCCAGCAGCTTTGCGGGACAAATATACAATGAGCAGTTCTTC
d_call: TRBD1; j_call: TRBJ2-1; v_call: TRBV29-1; clone_size: .; cdr3_aa: CSVDPKTGMDEQFF; cdr3_nt: TGCAGCGTTGACCCGAAGACAGGGATGGATGAGCAGTTCTTC
d_call: TRBD1; j_call: TRBJ2-5; v_call: TRBV29-1; clone_size: .; cdr3_aa: CSARRTGEETQYF; cdr3_nt: TGCAGCGCTAGGAGGACAGGGGAAGAGACCCAGTACTTC
d_call: .; j_call: TRBJ1-1; v_call: TRBV6-1; clone_size: .; cdr3_aa: CASSEWGGAVNTEAFF; cdr3_nt: TGTGCCAGCAGTGAATGGGGGGGCGCAGTGAACACTGAAGCTTTCTTT
d_call: .; j_call: TRBJ1-4; v_call: TRBV7-9; clone_size: .; cdr3_aa: CASSAGGIGEKLFF; cdr3_nt: TGTGCCAGCAGCGCTGGTGGGATCGGGGAAAAACTGTTTTTT
d_call: TRBD1; j_call: TRBJ1-2; v_call: TRBV11-2; clone_size: .; cdr3_aa: CASSARDSHSYYGYTF; cdr3_nt: TGTGCCAGCAGCGCCAGGGACAGCCACTCTTACTATGGCTACACCTTC